This TCR beta chain was recovered during a study of blood T cell repertoires in COVID-19. Those enrolled in Seattle joined during active infection and were followed longitudinally afterward. Profiled with immunoSEQ multiplex PCR; TCRdb holds only in-frame clones, not every one. Found here are 200,000 to 250,000 clones, approximately 88% of them singletons; the top ten hold roughly 6%. V lost 8 bases to trimming and J lost 6 bases; unmatched junction nucleotides: 5. CDR3 length equals 13 residues. Germline V gene lookup returns CDR1 WSHSY and CDR2 SAAADI. The sequence was collected from a woman in her 30s with COVID-19, enrolled during active disease. Sequencing was done on a sample of peripheral blood. V is TRBV10-2 and J is TRBJ1-1, with 11 bases aligning to TRBD1. The CDR3: CASWTGGIPEAFF. In nucleotides, the CDR3 is TGCGCCAGCTGGACAGGGGGCATCCCTGAAGCTTTCTTT.